This T cell receptor beta chain originates from a study of T-cell reconstitution after alpha-beta-depleted transplantation in children. This clonotype was recorded many times. Germline assignment: CDR1 LGHNA and CDR2 YNFKEQ. The CDR3 sequence is 14 residues long. The trim removed 2 bases at V and 1 base at J, leaving 2 bases unmatched. Unique molecular identifiers were used to barcode this TCRbeta library. TCRdb reanalysed the PCR reads using MiXCR and keeps one entry per CDR3 protein. The sample carries some 450,000 distinct CDR3 sequences, around 46% recorded once. The receptor was derived from a girl aged 2-15 years with aplastic anemia, due to receive a stem cell transplant. The rearrangement links TRBV4-2 to TRBJ2-7; TRBD2 aligns across 7 bases. The sequencing used PBMCs, collected before TCRalphabeta/CD19-depleted stem cell transplant. DNA for the CDR3: TGTGCCAGCAGCCAATCTAGCGGATCCTACGAGCAGTACTTC. It is translated as CASSQSSGSYEQYF.